The sequence of this T cell receptor beta chain was determined in a study of T cells in Graves' hyperthyroidism and ophthalmopathy. General study points: In simple terms, a model built on 13 V-J features told ophthalmopathy apart from stable hyperthyroidism.

The study based diagnoses on clinical symptoms, serum thyroxine and TRAb, thyroid ultrasound and orbital computed tomography. Extraction of PBMCs used 8 to 10 ml of fresh peripheral blood. V lost 5 bases and J 6 bases, leaving 13 bases between the germline ends. Germline V gives CDR1 SNHLY, CDR2 FYNNEI. This CDR3 has 14 residues. This clonotype was recorded once. Antigen unknown. The CDR3 regions of TCR beta were amplified from RNA transcripts. Initially, a first-round RT-PCR of the TCR CDR3 employed the HTBI primer set. TCRdb analysed the multiplex PCR reads with MiXCR anew, one entry per CDR3 protein. The sample includes 300,000 to 450,000 distinct CDR3 sequences, roughly 25% of them seen just once.

The V and J genes are TRBV2 and TRBJ2-2; perhaps TRBD2 as D (5 bases). The TCR comes from a man aged 50-59 years with Graves' hyperthyroidism. Sequencing was performed on blood. Written as DNA, the CDR3 is TGTGCCAGCAGTCTAAAGGGTAGCGCCGGGGAGCTGTTTTTT. Translated, it gives CASSLKGSAGELFF.